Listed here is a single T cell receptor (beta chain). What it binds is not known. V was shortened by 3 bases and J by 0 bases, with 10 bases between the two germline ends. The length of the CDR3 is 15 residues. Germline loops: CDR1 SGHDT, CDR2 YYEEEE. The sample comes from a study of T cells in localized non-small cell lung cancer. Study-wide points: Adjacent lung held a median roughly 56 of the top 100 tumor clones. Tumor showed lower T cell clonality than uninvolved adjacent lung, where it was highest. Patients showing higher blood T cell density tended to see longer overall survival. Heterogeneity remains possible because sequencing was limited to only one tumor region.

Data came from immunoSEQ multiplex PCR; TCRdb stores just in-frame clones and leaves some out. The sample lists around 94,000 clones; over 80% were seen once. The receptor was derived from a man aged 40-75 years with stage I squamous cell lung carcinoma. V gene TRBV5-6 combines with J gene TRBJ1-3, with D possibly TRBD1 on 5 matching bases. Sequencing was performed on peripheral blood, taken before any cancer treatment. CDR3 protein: CASSSQDTSGNTIYF. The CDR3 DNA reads TGTGCCAGCAGCTCGCAGGACACCTCTGGAAACACCATATATTTT.